A single sample gave rise to the 27 T cell receptor beta chains below, sequenced in a study of blood T cells in healthy people across ages. A second PCR, run for roughly 7 to 11 cycles, used a sample-barcoded 5' primer plus a J-beta primer mix. A single record per CDR3 protein comes from TCRdb applying MiXCR to the 5' RACE reads. Here the sample spans about 1.4 million distinct CDR3 sequences, 59% being singletons. The sequenced material came from blood. The source is a man younger than 30 in good health.

The chain combines TRBV9 with TRBJ2-5, with 8 bases that match TRBD1. Per the germline V gene, CDR1 is SGDLS and CDR2 is YYNGEE. J lost 0 bases, V lost 0 bases, and 4 bases had no gene match. CDR3 size: 16 residues. CDR3 nucleotide sequence: TGTGCCAGCAGCGTAGCGGCAGGGGGCTACCAAGAGACCCAGTACTTC. It codes for CASSVAAGGYQETQYF.

The V gene is TRBV4-1, the J gene TRBJ2-7; 8 bases align to TRBD2. The trim removed 0 bases at V and 3 bases at J, leaving 4 bases unmatched. There are 15 residues in the CDR3. Germline V CDR1 and CDR2: MGHRA, YSYEKL. The CDR3 reads CASSQESTSGYEQYF. CDR3 nucleotides: TGCGCCAGCAGCCAAGAAAGTACTAGCGGCTACGAGCAGTACTTC.

The chain links TRBV27 to TRBJ2-3; D is uncertain. CDR1 MNHEY and CDR2 SMNVEV come from the germline V gene (reference sequence). V was pared by 1 base and J by 2 bases, with 13 bases between. The CDR3 is 16 amino acids. The DNA for the CDR3 is TGTGCCAGCAGTTTATACGTTCGTGAAGTCACAGATACGCAGTATTTT. Translation gives CASSLYVREVTDTQYF.

The chain is built from TRBV20-1 and TRBJ2-4; D remains unclear. This CDR3 region has 18 residues. V shed 5 bases and J shed 0 bases, with 23 bases lying between them. CDR1 is DFQATT, CDR2 SNEGSKA, per germline (reference sequence). In DNA form, the CDR3 reads TGCAGTGCTGGGCTGGACCCTACGGGCCAAATAGCCAAAAACATTCAGTACTTC. This encodes CSAGLDPTGQIAKNIQYF.

About this clonotype: The junction shows a germline mismatch at one end, possibly a read error. The chain's CDR3 is CASSDSGQHYGYTF. In DNA, the CDR3 is TGTGCCAGCAGTGACTCGGGACAGCACTATGGCTACACCTTC. This chain links TRBV6-2 or TRBV6-3 with TRBJ1-2; 7 bases are a match to TRBD1. In germline, CDR1 is MNHEY, CDR2 SVGEGT. This CDR3 comprises 14 residues.

A remark on this clonotype: This may be a read error, as it is one base from a much larger clone. This chain links TRBV7-6 with TRBJ2-2; D gene uncertain. Germline loops: CDR1 SGHVS, CDR2 FNYEAQ. This CDR3 is built from 12 residues. V was pared by 1 base and J by 7 bases, with 4 bases between. The CDR3 nucleotides read TGTGCCAGCAGCTTAGTCCACGGGGAGCTGTTTTTT. Its protein is CASSLVHGELFF.

The chain has TRBV7-2 and TRBJ2-1; D unresolved. Germline V gene lookup returns CDR1 SGHTA and CDR2 FQGNSA. The CDR3 length is 15 residues. Trimming removed 1 base from V and 3 bases from J, with 10 bases in between. As DNA, the CDR3 is TGTGCCAGCAGCTTAGTTCAGAGCTACTACAATGAGCAGTTCTTC. It yields the protein CASSLVQSYYNEQFF.

CDR3 sequence (DNA): TGCGCCAGCAGCCAAACTCCTTCTAGCGGCTCCTACAATGAGCAGTTCTTC. This gives the protein CASSQTPSSGSYNEQFF. The V and J genes are TRBV4-1 and TRBJ2-1; 7 nucleotides match TRBD2. This CDR3 is 17 amino acids long. The junction had 7 bases not matched to a gene; V was cut back by 2 bases and J by 0 bases. From germline, CDR1 is MGHRA and CDR2 YSYEKL.

V gene TRBV29-1 combines with J gene TRBJ2-7, with 11 bases identical to TRBD1. CDR3 length equals 16 residues. CDR1 and CDR2 from the germline V gene are SQVTM and ANQGSEA. The J segment lost 4 bases and the V segment lost 4 bases, leaving 12 bases of the junction unmatched. CDR3 protein: CSVGWRLGQGAYEQYF. CDR3 coding DNA: TGCAGCGTTGGGTGGCGTTTAGGACAGGGGGCTTACGAGCAGTACTTC.

The chain employs TRBV6-5 and TRBJ2-5; TRBD1 agrees at 10 bases. Per the germline V gene, CDR1 is MNHEY and CDR2 is SVGAGI. J lost 2 bases, V lost 5 bases, and 14 bases had no gene match. CDR3 size: 18 residues. CDR3 nucleotide sequence: TGTGCCAGCAGTCACGGGACAGGGGATATCCGATGGCAAGAGACCCAGTACTTC. Amino acid sequence: CASSHGTGDIRWQETQYF.

The chain carries TRBV7-2 and TRBJ2-6; maybe TRBD2 (6 bases). Trimming shortened V by 1 base and J by 4 bases, and 14 bases separated the two germline ends. The length of the CDR3 is 17 residues. The V gene's germline CDR1 is SGHTA and CDR2 FQGNSA. CDR3 loop: CASSLEPPSAGANVLTF. The CDR3, as DNA: TGTGCCAGCAGCTTAGAGCCTCCTAGCGCCGGGGCCAACGTCCTGACTTTC.

The genes are TRBV20-1 and TRBJ1-5; possible D gene TRBD1, 5 bases. The germline V gene has CDR1 DFQATT and CDR2 SNEGSKA (reference sequence). The V end lost 5 bases, the J end lost 4 bases, and 18 bases lay between the germline ends. The CDR3 is 15 amino acids. The CDR3 coding sequence is TGCAGTGCTCGAATTCCGGGACGCCGGAATCAGCCCCAGCATTTT. This sequence encodes CSARIPGRRNQPQHF.

Turning to this clonotype: Relative to the germline gene, one junction end is altered; a read error may explain this. The chain links TRBV27 to TRBJ2-7; D is possibly TRBD1 or TRBD2 (5 bases each). Germline CDR1 and CDR2: MNHEY and SMNVEV (reference sequence). The CDR3 runs to 14 residues. Here the CDR3 DNA reads TGTGCCAGCAGTTGGCAGGGACGAGACTACGGGCAGTACTTC. Protein sequence: CASSWQGRDYGQYF.

The rearrangement links TRBV4-3 to TRBJ1-2; 7 bases agree with TRBD1. The CDR3 length is 16 residues. Trimming removed 0 bases from V and 4 bases from J; junction bases left unmatched: 8. The germline CDR1 and CDR2 sequences are LGHNA and YSLEER. As DNA, the CDR3 is TGCGCCAGCAGCCAAGAAGAGGGACAGACTTTCTATGGCTACACCTTC. Translation: CASSQEEGQTFYGYTF.

V gene TRBV7-2 combines with J gene TRBJ2-7, with D maybe TRBD1 (6 bases). Germline CDR1 is SGHTA and CDR2 is FQGNSA. With 5 bases removed from V and 5 bases from J, the gap between germline ends came to 13 bases. The CDR3 length is 13 residues. CDR3 coding DNA: TGTGCCAGCAGCCCTGGACAGTTCCACGAGCAGTACTTC. This sequence encodes CASSPGQFHEQYF.

This chain uses TRBV5-1 with TRBJ1-1; 7 bases map to TRBD1. After removal of 7 bases from V and 0 bases from J, the junction contained 9 bases not matched to a gene. This CDR3 is 15 amino acids long. Per germline, CDR1 SGHRS and CDR2 YFSETQ. CDR3 sequence: CASQSGTELNTEAFF. DNA for the CDR3: TGCGCCAGCCAATCCGGGACAGAGTTGAACACTGAAGCTTTCTTT.

V usage is TRBV6-2 or TRBV6-3 and J usage is TRBJ2-7, with TRBD1 matching 8 bases. This CDR3 comprises 14 residues. After removal of 3 bases from V and 2 bases from J, the junction contained 3 bases not matched to a gene. The V gene's germline CDR1 is MNHEY and CDR2 SVGEGT. The CDR3 is CASSYLGQAYEQYF. CDR3 sequence (DNA): TGTGCCAGCAGTTATCTGGGACAGGCCTACGAGCAGTACTTC.

V usage is TRBV6-2 or TRBV6-3 and J usage is TRBJ2-3; a weak D match, TRBD1 (6 bases). V lost 2 bases and J lost 6, with 18 bases in between. This CDR3 is built from 16 residues. Per the germline V gene, CDR1 is MNHEY and CDR2 is SVGEGT. In DNA form, the CDR3 reads TGTGCCAGCAGTTACGGTCTGCACAGGGTGTCTGATACGCAGTATTTT. It codes for CASSYGLHRVSDTQYF.

This clonotype showed up just a few times. The chain carries TRBV7-2 and TRBJ2-7; 7 bases map to TRBD1. The germline V gene has CDR1 SGHTA and CDR2 FQGNSA. The ends lost 5 bases at V and 2 bases at J; junction bases unmatched: 6. The CDR3 spans 14 residues. In DNA, the CDR3 is TGTGCCAGCAGCCAGGGACAGAAAACCTACGAGCAGTACTTC. It codes for CASSQGQKTYEQYF.

Of note for this clonotype: Since a much larger clone is just one base distant, this may be a read error. The chain carries TRBV20-1 and TRBJ2-1; no definite D call. The J call may be in error: the DNA end matches TRBJ2-7 better. CDR1 and CDR2 from the germline V gene are DFQATT and SNEGSKA (reference sequence). The CDR3 spans 12 residues. The CDR3 loop reads CSARAKLNEQYF. As DNA, the CDR3 is TGCAGTGCTAGAGCTAAGTTAAATGAGCAGTACTTC.

This clonotype was seen only a few times. The chain employs TRBV20-1 and TRBJ2-3; 7 positions match TRBD1. CDR3 length equals 15 residues. The junction had 20 bases not matched to a gene; V was cut back by 6 bases and J by 11 bases. Germline CDR1 DFQATT, CDR2 SNEGSKA (reference sequence). CDR3 loop: CSARPRGQPLSVQYF. CDR3 in DNA: TGCAGTGCCCGCCCCCGGGGACAGCCACTTTCGGTGCAGTATTTT.

The rearrangement uses TRBV20-1 and TRBJ1-1; 7 bases are a match to TRBD1. The trim removed 3 bases at V and 6 bases at J, leaving 7 bases unmatched. CDR3 length equals 13 residues. Germline values: CDR1 DFQATT, CDR2 SNEGSKA (reference sequence). The CDR3 DNA follows: TGCAGTGCTAGCGGACAGGCAGACGCTGAAGCTTTCTTT. It yields the protein CSASGQADAEAFF.

This chain joins TRBV20-1 and TRBJ2-7, with TRBD2 identical over 10 bases. The CDR3 is made up of 15 amino acids. With V trimmed by 4 bases and J by 2 bases, 8 bases remained unmatched. In germline, CDR1 is DFQATT, CDR2 SNEGSKA (reference sequence). This CDR3 is CSANPAGGWPYEQYF. Here the CDR3 DNA reads TGCAGTGCTAATCCAGCGGGAGGGTGGCCCTACGAGCAGTACTTC.

This clonotype was picked up a small number of times. The rearrangement links TRBV5-1 to TRBJ1-1; 9 nucleotides agree with TRBD1. Germline V gives CDR1 SGHRS, CDR2 YFSETQ. This CDR3 is built from 15 residues. V lost 3 bases, J lost 6 bases, and 9 bases stayed unmatched. The CDR3 sequence: CASSSTARQGAEAFF. The CDR3 DNA is TGCGCCAGCAGCTCGACTGCGAGACAGGGGGCTGAAGCTTTCTTT.

The chain employs TRBV6-6 and TRBJ2-7, with 9 bases matching TRBD1. J lost 3 bases, V lost 2 bases, and 2 bases had no gene match. The CDR3 has 14 amino acids. Germline V gene lookup returns CDR1 MNHNY and CDR2 SVGAGI (reference sequence). The CDR3 nucleotides are TGTGCCAGCAGTTACGGGGGACAGGGCTACGAGCAGTACTTC. Translating it yields CASSYGGQGYEQYF.

This clonotype was observed at least ten times. V and J are TRBV6-4 and TRBJ2-3, with D possibly TRBD1 on 6 matching bases. Germline CDR1 MRHNA, CDR2 SNTAGT. The V end lost 3 bases, the J end lost 4 bases, and 11 bases lay between the germline ends. This CDR3 has 14 residues. The CDR3 loop is CASSEGQGSDTQYF. DNA of the CDR3: TGTGCCAGCAGTGAAGGGCAGGGGTCAGATACGCAGTATTTT.

This sequence joins TRBV7-9 and TRBJ2-3; D is possibly TRBD1 (6 bases). Germline V gives CDR1 SEHNR, CDR2 FQNEAQ (reference sequence). The CDR3 totals 12 residues. V lost 3 bases, J lost 6 bases, and 7 bases lay in between. The CDR3 reads CASSFTGDTQYF. In DNA form, the CDR3 reads TGTGCCAGCAGCTTCACAGGGGATACGCAGTATTTT.